These T cell receptor beta chains were read from a single sample in a study of T cell repertoires in cytomegalovirus infection. Each CDR3 protein is one row after TCRdb ran MiXCR on the reads. The sample has 250,000 to 350,000 distinct CDR3 sequences; about 25% are singletons. Sequenced input: PBMCs. The receptors derive from a human donor in good health (CMV status not recorded). Some clones in this sample may be carry-over from other donors' samples. The CDR3 runs from the conserved cysteine through the conserved F or W. The order of the fields is D gene, clone size, V gene, J gene, CDR3 length, CDR3 DNA, CDR3 protein. D genes are given only for firm matches. The size entry is marked missing in some rows and otherwise reads once, few, many or a size class.

TRBD1	-	TRBV28	TRBJ1-2	15	TGTGCCAGCAGTTGGCCGGGACAGGGTTCCTATGGCTACACCTTC	CASSWPGQGSYGYTF
-	few	TRBV9	TRBJ2-1	16	TGTGCCAGCAGCGTTTTAGCGTCTAGCTCCTACAATGAGCAGTTCTTC	CASSVLASSSYNEQFF
-	-	TRBV20-1	TRBJ1-5	15	TGCAGTGCTAGAGATCCGATGGGGAGCAATCAGCCCCAGCATTTT	CSARDPMGSNQPQHF
TRBD2	few	TRBV6-1	TRBJ2-1	14	TGTGCCAGCAGCGGGACTAGCTTCAGCAATGAGCAGTTCTTC	CASSGTSFSNEQFF
TRBD2	-	TRBV20-1	TRBJ2-1	13	TGCAGTCCACGGACTAGCGGGTGGGGTGAGCAGTTCTTC	CSPRTSGWGEQFF
-	-	TRBV15	TRBJ2-4	14	TGTGCCACCAGCAGAGGGGTGGCCAAAAACATTCAGTACTTC	CATSRGVAKNIQYF
-	-	TRBV5-1	TRBJ2-7	15	TGCGCCAGCAGCCCCACAGGGAGAAGCTCCTACGAGCAGTACTTC	CASSPTGRSSYEQYF
TRBD2	-	TRBV5-4	TRBJ2-3	19	TGTGCCAGCAGCTGGGGCGGGACTAGCGTACCATTGTTCACAGATACGCAGTATTTT	CASSWGGTSVPLFTDTQYF
TRBD1	few	TRBV5-1	TRBJ2-4	16	TGCGCCAGCAGCCATCGACAGGGTGCGTCCAAAAACATTCAGTACTTC	CASSHRQGASKNIQYF
TRBD1	few	TRBV6-2/TRBV6-3	TRBJ1-5	16	TGTGCCAGCAGTTCTTCCGGGACAGGGGGCAATCAGCCCCAGCATTTT	CASSSSGTGGNQPQHF
-	-	TRBV20-1	TRBJ2-2	13	TGCAGTGCTAGAGATCGAATCACCGGGGAGCTGTTTTTT	CSARDRITGELFF
TRBD2	-	TRBV12-3/TRBV12-4	TRBJ2-7	14	TGTGCCAGCACTCATTTCGGGAGGGTCTACGAGCAGTACTTC	CASTHFGRVYEQYF
-	many	TRBV7-2	TRBJ1-3	15	TGTGCCAGCAGCTTAATGGTTAGGGCTGGAAACACCATATATTTT	CASSLMVRAGNTIYF
TRBD2	-	TRBV29-1	TRBJ2-1	14	TGCAGCGTTGCAGCGGGAGTGCAGTACAATGAGCAGTTCTTC	CSVAAGVQYNEQFF
-	many	TRBV7-2	TRBJ1-5	15	TGTGCCAGCAGCTTAGTGGACAGAAGCAATCAGCCCCAGCATTTT	CASSLVDRSNQPQHF
-	many	TRBV2	TRBJ2-3	13	TGTGCCAGCAGGCCTGGAGGCACAGATACGCAGTATTTT	CASRPGGTDTQYF
TRBD1	few	TRBV6-6	TRBJ2-2	16	TGTGCCAGCAATTTCGGGACAGGGGAGGGGGCCGGGGAGCTGTTTTTT	CASNFGTGEGAGELFF
TRBD1	few	TRBV28	TRBJ2-2	16	TGTGCCAGCAGTACCCCCGGGACAGGGGGGACCGGGGAGCTGTTTTTT	CASSTPGTGGTGELFF
TRBD1	-	TRBV11-2	TRBJ2-5	15	TGTGCCAGCAGCTCCCGACAGGGAATGGGAGAGACCCAGTACTTC	CASSSRQGMGETQYF
-	-	TRBV12-3/TRBV12-4	TRBJ1-4	12	TGTGCCAGCAGCCGAGTGAATGAAAAACTGTTTTTT	CASSRVNEKLFF
TRBD1	few	TRBV3-1	TRBJ1-5	15	TGTGCCAGCAGCCAGGGTGGACAGGGGTCGCAGCCCCAGCATTTT	CASSQGGQGSQPQHF
-	-	TRBV6-5	TRBJ2-5	14	TGTGCCAGCAGTTACCGAACACCCCAAGAGACCCAGTACTTC	CASSYRTPQETQYF
-	few	TRBV29-1	TRBJ2-7	12	TGCAGCGTTGTTCCGGGCAGCTACGAGCAGTACTTC	CSVVPGSYEQYF
-	-	TRBV6-1	TRBJ2-1	13	TGTGCCAGCAGTTTCGGCCGGGCTCCTGAGCAGTTCTTC	CASSFGRAPEQFF
-	-	TRBV5-1	TRBJ2-7	16	TGCGCCAGCAGCGGCGGTCTGAGGGATAGGCTCTACGAGCAGTACTTC	CASSGGLRDRLYEQYF
-	-	TRBV11-2	TRBJ1-6	12	TGTGCCAGCAGACTCTATAATTCACCCCTCCACTTT	CASRLYNSPLHF
-	-	TRBV28	TRBJ2-3	17	TGTGCCAGTGGATCGACAGGGTACGGGAGGGCCGCATATACGCAGTATTTT	CASGSTGYGRAAYTQYF
TRBD1	many	TRBV7-2	TRBJ2-7	14	TGTGCCAGCAGCGTGGACAGGGCTCGCTACGAGCAGTACTTC	CASSVDRARYEQYF
TRBD1	few	TRBV28	TRBJ2-7	15	TGTGCCAGCAGTTTACGGACAGGGAGCTCCTACGAGCAGTACTTC	CASSLRTGSSYEQYF
TRBD2	once	TRBV4-1	TRBJ2-1	16	TGCGCCAGCAGCAAAACGGGGACTAGCGGGTACAATGAGCAGTTCTTC	CASSKTGTSGYNEQFF
-	few	TRBV7-2	TRBJ1-2	13	TGTGCCAGCAGCTTCTTGAGTAACTATGGCTACACCTTC	CASSFLSNYGYTF
-	many	TRBV7-2	TRBJ2-3	14	TGTGCCAGCAGCTTAAGGTTTGGCACAGATACGCAGTATTTT	CASSLRFGTDTQYF
TRBD2	-	TRBV28	TRBJ2-5	13	TGTGCCAGCAGAAAAAGCGGGACAGAGACCCAGTACTTC	CASRKSGTETQYF